A selection of T cell receptor beta chains follows, all from one sample in a study of shared clonotypes between healthy human individuals. Clones were sequenced by immunoSEQ multiplex PCR, and TCRdb holds only the in-frame ones, with some missing. The sample gives a few million clones, approximately 95% of which show up once; roughly 0.13% is in the top ten. Sequenced sample: naive CD4+ T cells sorted from blood. Every receptor here comes from a man aged 18 to 30 in good health. CDR3s include the opening cysteine and the closing phenylalanine or tryptophan. The order of the fields is J gene, V gene, CDR3 protein.

j_call: TRBJ2-3
v_call: TRBV7-9
cdr3_aa: CASSLGLAGDGDTQYF

j_call: TRBJ2-1
v_call: TRBV18
cdr3_aa: CASFRDTTYNEQFF

j_call: TRBJ2-3
v_call: TRBV2
cdr3_aa: CASSVEGTDTQYF

j_call: TRBJ1-2
v_call: TRBV5-4
cdr3_aa: CASSLVRSGGLYGYTF

j_call: TRBJ1-1
v_call: TRBV2
cdr3_aa: CASSKTLPGTVNTEAFF

j_call: TRBJ2-5
v_call: TRBV7-9
cdr3_aa: CASSPRGADQETQYF

j_call: TRBJ1-2
v_call: TRBV12-5
cdr3_aa: CASGLAERTGQGLEGYTF

j_call: TRBJ2-7
v_call: TRBV7-2
cdr3_aa: CASSPLGGLEQYF

j_call: TRBJ2-7
v_call: TRBV6-4
cdr3_aa: CASRDRVSDHEQYF

j_call: TRBJ1-1
v_call: TRBV25-1
cdr3_aa: CASKDPNTEAFF

j_call: TRBJ2-7
v_call: TRBV19
cdr3_aa: CASLSQAYEQYF

j_call: TRBJ1-5
v_call: TRBV7-8
cdr3_aa: CASSRTGLGQPQHF

j_call: TRBJ2-7
v_call: TRBV7-8
cdr3_aa: CASSFIGGWSYEQYF

j_call: TRBJ2-3
v_call: TRBV9
cdr3_aa: CASSQSWDTQYF

j_call: TRBJ1-2
v_call: TRBV10-2
cdr3_aa: CATGQGVYGYTF

j_call: TRBJ2-3
v_call: TRBV18
cdr3_aa: CASSPDREATQYF

j_call: TRBJ2-7
v_call: TRBV18
cdr3_aa: CASSPGTGGYEQYF

j_call: TRBJ1-3
v_call: TRBV27
cdr3_aa: CASSPTVTVSGNTIYF

j_call: TRBJ1-2
v_call: TRBV6-1
cdr3_aa: CASSEGIYYGYTF

j_call: TRBJ2-7
v_call: TRBV6-5
cdr3_aa: CASSYSGGGTFYEQYF

j_call: TRBJ2-5
v_call: TRBV10-3
cdr3_aa: CAISGGQGVETQYF

j_call: TRBJ2-7
v_call: TRBV4-3
cdr3_aa: CASSQRGLFRGYEQYF